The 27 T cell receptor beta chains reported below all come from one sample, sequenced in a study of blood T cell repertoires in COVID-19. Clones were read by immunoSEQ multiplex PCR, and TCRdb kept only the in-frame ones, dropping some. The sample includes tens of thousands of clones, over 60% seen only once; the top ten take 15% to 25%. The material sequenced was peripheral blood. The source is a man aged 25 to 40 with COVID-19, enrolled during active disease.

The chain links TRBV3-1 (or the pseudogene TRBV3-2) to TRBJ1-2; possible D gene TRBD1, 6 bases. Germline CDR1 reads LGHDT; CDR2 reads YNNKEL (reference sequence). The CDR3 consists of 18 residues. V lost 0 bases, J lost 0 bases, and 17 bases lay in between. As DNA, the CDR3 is TGTGCCAGCAGCCAAGACCTTCTGACAGGAGGTACTAACTATGGCTACACCTTC. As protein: CASSQDLLTGGTNYGYTF.

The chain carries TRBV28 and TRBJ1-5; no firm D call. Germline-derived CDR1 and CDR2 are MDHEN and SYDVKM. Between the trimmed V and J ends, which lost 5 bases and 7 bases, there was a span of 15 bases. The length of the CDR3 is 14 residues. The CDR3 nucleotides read TGTGCCAGCAGTCCTCAACTATGGCAGCAGCCCCAGCATTTT. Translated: CASSPQLWQQPQHF.

The CDR3 DNA reads as TGTGCCAGCAGTGAGGATACGGGTCTTCAGTTCTTC. This translates into CASSEDTGLQFF. This chain joins TRBV6-1 and TRBJ2-1; D call uncertain. The V gene's germline CDR1 is MNHNS and CDR2 SASEGT. Trimming removed 3 bases at V and 13 bases at J, with 13 bases between. The CDR3 runs to 12 residues.

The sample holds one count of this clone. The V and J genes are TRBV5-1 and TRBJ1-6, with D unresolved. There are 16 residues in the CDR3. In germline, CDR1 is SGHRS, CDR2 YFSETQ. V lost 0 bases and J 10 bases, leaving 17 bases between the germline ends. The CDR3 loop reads CASSLESRSFGSPLHF. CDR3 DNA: TGCGCCAGCAGCTTGGAGAGCAGGTCCTTTGGATCACCCCTCCACTTT. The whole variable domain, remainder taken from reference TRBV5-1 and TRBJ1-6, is KAGVTQTPRYLIKTRGQQVTLSCSPISGHRSVSWYQQTPGQGLQFLFEYFSETQRNKGNFPGRFSGRQFSNSRSEMNVSTLELGDSALYLCASSLESRSFGSPLHFGNGTRLTVT.

For the CDR3, the DNA is TGTGCCTGGACCACGGACAGGGAAAAAGAATCACCCCTCCACTTT. Residues: CAWTTDREKESPLHF. The gene calls are TRBV30 and TRBJ1-6; 8 positions match TRBD1. CDR3 length: 15 amino acids. CDR1 is GTSNPN and CDR2 is SVGIG in the germline V gene (reference sequence). Trimming cost V 4 bases and J 10 bases; bases outside gene matches: 12.

The CDR3 DNA reads TGTGCCAGCAGCTTAAGACTGAACACCGGGGAGCTGTTTTTT. Protein sequence: CASSLRLNTGELFF. J is TRBJ2-2 and V is TRBV13; D not resolved. With 2 bases removed from V and 1 base from J, the gap between germline ends came to 5 bases. This CDR3 contains 14 residues. Germline loops: CDR1 PRHDT, CDR2 FYEKMQ (reference sequence).

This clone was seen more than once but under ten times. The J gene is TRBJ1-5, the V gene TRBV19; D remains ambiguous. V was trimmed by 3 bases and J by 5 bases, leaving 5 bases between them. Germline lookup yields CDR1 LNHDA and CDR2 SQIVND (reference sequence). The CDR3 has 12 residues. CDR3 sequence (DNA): TGTGCCAGTAGTATCGGGTATCAGCCCCAGCATTTT. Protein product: CASSIGYQPQHF.

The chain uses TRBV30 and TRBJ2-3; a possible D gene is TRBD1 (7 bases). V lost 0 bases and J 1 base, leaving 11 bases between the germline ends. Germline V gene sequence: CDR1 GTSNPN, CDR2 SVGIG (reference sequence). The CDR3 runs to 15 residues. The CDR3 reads CAWSVGGGGTDTQYF. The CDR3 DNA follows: TGTGCCTGGAGTGTAGGGGGCGGGGGCACAGATACGCAGTATTTT.

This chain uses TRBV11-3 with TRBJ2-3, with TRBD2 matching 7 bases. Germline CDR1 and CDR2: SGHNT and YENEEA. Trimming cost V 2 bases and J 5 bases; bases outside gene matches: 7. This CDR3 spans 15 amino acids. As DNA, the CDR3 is TGTGCCAGCAGCTTAAGTCGGGAGCGGGGAGATACGCAGTATTTT. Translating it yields CASSLSRERGDTQYF.

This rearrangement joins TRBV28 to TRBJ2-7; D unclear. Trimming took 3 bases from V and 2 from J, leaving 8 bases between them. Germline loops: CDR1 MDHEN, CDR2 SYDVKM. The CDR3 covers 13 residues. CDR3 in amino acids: CASSFPLTYEQYF. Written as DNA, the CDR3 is TGTGCCAGCAGTTTCCCCCTAACCTACGAGCAGTACTTC.

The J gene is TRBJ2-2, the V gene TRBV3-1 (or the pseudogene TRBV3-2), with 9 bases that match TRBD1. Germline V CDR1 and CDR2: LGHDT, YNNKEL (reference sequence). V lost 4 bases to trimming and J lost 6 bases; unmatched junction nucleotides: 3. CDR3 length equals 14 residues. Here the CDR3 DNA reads TGTGCCAGCAGCCGGACAGGGGAGGCCGGGGAGCTGTTTTTT. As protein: CASSRTGEAGELFF.

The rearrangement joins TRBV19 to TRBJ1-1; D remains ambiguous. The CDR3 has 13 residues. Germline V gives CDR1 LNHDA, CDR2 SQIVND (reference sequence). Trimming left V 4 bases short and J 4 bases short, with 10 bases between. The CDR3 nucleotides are TGTGCCAGTAGTACACACGGAGGCACTGAAGCTTTCTTT. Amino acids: CASSTHGGTEAFF.

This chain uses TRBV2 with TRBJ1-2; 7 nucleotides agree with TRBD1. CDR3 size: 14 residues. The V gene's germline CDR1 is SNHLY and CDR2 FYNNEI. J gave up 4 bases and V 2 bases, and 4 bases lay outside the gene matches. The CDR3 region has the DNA TGTGCCAGCAGTGAAACAGGGGTAGGCTATGGCTACACCTTC. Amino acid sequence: CASSETGVGYGYTF.

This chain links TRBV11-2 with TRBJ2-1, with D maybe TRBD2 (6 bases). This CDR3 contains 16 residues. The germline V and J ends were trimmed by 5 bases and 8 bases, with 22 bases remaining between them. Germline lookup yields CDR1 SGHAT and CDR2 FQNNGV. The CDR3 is CASSIYLRGYPDEQFF. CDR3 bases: TGTGCCAGCAGCATATACCTCCGGGGGTATCCCGATGAGCAGTTCTTC.

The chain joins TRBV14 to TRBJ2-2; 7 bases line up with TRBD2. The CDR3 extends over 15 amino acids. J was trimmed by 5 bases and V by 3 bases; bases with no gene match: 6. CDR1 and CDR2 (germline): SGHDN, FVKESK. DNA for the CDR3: TGTGCCAGCAGCCAGCGGGGGAGAGGGACCGGGGAGCTGTTTTTT. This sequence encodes CASSQRGRGTGELFF.

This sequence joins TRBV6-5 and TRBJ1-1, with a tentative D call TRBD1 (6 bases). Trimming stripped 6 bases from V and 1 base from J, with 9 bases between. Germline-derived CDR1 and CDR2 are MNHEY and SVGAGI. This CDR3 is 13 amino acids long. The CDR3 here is CASRSGENTEAFF. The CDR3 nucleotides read TGTGCCAGCAGGTCAGGGGAGAACACTGAAGCTTTCTTT.

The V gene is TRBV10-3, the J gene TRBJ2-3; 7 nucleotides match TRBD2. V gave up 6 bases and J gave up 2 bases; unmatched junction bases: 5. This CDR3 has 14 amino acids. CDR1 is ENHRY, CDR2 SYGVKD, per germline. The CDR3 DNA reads TGTGCCATCAGCACTCTAGCGGACACAGATACGCAGTATTTT. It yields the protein CAISTLADTDTQYF.

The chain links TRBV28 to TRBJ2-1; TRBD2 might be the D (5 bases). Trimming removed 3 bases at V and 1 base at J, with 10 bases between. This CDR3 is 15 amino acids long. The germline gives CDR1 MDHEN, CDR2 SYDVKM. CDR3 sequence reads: CASSFPSGSYNEQFF. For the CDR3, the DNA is TGTGCCAGCAGTTTCCCTTCGGGATCCTACAATGAGCAGTTCTTC.

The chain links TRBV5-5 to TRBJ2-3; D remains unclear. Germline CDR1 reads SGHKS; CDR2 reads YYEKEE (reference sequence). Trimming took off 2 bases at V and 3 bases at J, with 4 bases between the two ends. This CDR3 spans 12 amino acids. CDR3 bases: TGTGCCAGCAGCTTACAGACAGATACGCAGTATTTT. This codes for CASSLQTDTQYF.

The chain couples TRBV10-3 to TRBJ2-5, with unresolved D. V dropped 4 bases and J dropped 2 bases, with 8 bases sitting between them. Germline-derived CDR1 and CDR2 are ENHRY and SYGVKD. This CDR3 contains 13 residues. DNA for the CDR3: TGTGCCATCAGTGGGAGCAGTCAAGAGACCCAGTACTTC. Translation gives CAISGSSQETQYF.

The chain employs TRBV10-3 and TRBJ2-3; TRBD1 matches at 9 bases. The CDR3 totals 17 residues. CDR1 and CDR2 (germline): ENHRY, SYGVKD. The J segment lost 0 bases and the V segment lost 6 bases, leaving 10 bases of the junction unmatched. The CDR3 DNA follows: TGTGCCATCAGGGGACAGGGATTCAGTTCTAGCACAGATACGCAGTATTTT. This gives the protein CAIRGQGFSSSTDTQYF.

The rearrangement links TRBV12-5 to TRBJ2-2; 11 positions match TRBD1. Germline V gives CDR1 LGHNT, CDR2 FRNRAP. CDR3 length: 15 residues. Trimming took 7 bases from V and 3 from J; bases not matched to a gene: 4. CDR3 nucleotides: TGTGCTAGTGCCGGACAGGGGGCTTACACCGGGGAGCTGTTTTTT. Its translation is CASAGQGAYTGELFF.

The CDR3 nucleotides are TGTGCCTGGAGTATTATCGGGACTATTCAAGAGACCCAGTACTTC. Translation: CAWSIIGTIQETQYF. The V and J genes are TRBV30 and TRBJ2-5; 7 nucleotides match TRBD2. The CDR3 runs 15 residues. After removal of 2 bases from V and 2 bases from J, the junction contained 8 bases not matched to a gene. Germline CDR1 reads GTSNPN; CDR2 reads SVGIG (reference sequence).

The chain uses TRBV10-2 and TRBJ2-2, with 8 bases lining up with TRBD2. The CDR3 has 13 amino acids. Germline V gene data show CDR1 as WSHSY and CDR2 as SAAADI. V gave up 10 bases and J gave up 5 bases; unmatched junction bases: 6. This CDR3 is CATREGLTGELFF. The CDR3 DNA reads TGCGCCACCCGGGAGGGCCTGACCGGGGAGCTGTTTTTT.

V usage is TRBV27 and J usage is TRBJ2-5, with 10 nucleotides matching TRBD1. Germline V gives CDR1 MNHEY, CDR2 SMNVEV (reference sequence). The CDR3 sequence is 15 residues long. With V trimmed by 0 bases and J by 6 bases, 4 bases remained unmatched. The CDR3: CASSLSTGGLKTQYF. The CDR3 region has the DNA TGTGCCAGCAGTTTATCGACAGGGGGCTTAAAGACCCAGTACTTC.

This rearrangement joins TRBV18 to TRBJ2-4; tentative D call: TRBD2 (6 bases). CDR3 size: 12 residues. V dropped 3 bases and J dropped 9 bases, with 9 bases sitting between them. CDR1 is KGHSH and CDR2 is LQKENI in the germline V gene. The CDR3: CASSPGGSIQYF. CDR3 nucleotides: TGTGCCAGCTCACCCGGAGGGTCCATTCAGTACTTC.

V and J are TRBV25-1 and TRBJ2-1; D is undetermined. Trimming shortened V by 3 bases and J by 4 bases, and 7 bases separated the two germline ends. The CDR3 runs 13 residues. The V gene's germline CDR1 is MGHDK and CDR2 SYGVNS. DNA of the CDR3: TGTGCCAGCAGTGAGTCGGGTTACAATGAGCAGTTCTTC. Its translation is CASSESGYNEQFF.